What follows are 7 T cell receptor beta chains derived from one specimen sequenced in a study of blood T cell repertoires in COVID-19 (dated by TCRdb to 2020 to 2021). The library was made by the immunoSEQ multiplex PCR assay. TCRdb took this table from immuneACCESS and kept in-frame rearrangements with V and J called. Such tables lack part of the clones; where checked against another copy, unresolved V genes explain under half of the gap, and the rest is unexplained. The sample table shows 300,000 to 450,000 clones, and around 84% are seen once. Of the sample, roughly 3.7% falls within the top ten clones. The sample taken for sequencing was peripheral blood. These receptors were collected from a woman between 18 and 29 years old with acute or convalescent COVID-19.

This rearrangement joins TRBV5-5 to TRBJ2-7, with D maybe TRBD1 (6 bases). This CDR3 region has 14 residues. Germline V gene lookup returns CDR1 SGHKS and CDR2 YYEKEE (reference sequence). V lost 0 bases and J lost 4, with 11 bases in between. The CDR3 bases are TGTGCCAGCAGCTTGGACAGGGCTAGGTACGAGCAGTACTTC. The encoded protein is CASSLDRARYEQYF.

J is TRBJ2-1 and V is TRBV10-3; 13 bases align to TRBD2. The junction had 6 bases not matched to a gene; V was cut back by 2 bases and J by 11 bases. Germline V gene data show CDR1 as ENHRY and CDR2 as SYGVKD. The CDR3 loop spans 15 amino acids. The CDR3 coding sequence is TGTGCCATCAGTGAGGGCGAGGGACTAGCGGGGAAGCAGTTCTTC. It translates to CAISEGEGLAGKQFF.

This rearrangement joins TRBV10-1 to TRBJ2-3; 15 nucleotides match TRBD2. The CDR3 sequence is 15 residues long. Germline CDR1 WNHNN, CDR2 SYGVQD (reference sequence). The ends lost 5 bases at V and 8 bases at J; junction bases unmatched: 5. The CDR3 spells CASSSGLAGGGTQYF. CDR3 DNA sequence: TGCGCCAGCAGTTCGGGACTAGCGGGAGGAGGTACGCAGTATTTT.

The chain uses TRBV9 and TRBJ1-5; D perhaps matches TRBD1 (5 bases). This CDR3 comprises 15 residues. Germline V gives CDR1 SGDLS, CDR2 YYNGEE. With 4 bases removed from V and 5 bases from J, the gap between germline ends came to 16 bases. CDR3 in amino acids: CASSPGRVGDQPQHF. For the CDR3, the DNA is TGTGCCAGCAGCCCCGGCAGGGTTGGGGATCAGCCCCAGCATTTT.

V gene TRBV7-3 combines with J gene TRBJ2-2; D unclear. V was clipped by 5 bases and J by 5 bases, with 6 bases between them. Germline CDR1 and CDR2: SGHTA and FQGTGA. This CDR3 region has 12 residues. The CDR3 DNA reads TGTGCCAGCAGCCCCCATACCGGGGAGCTGTTTTTT. Translated: CASSPHTGELFF. Together with reference TRBV7-3 and TRBJ2-2, the CDR3 gives the full variable domain: GAGVSQTPSNKVTEKGKYVELRCDPISGHTALYWYRQSLGQGPEFLIYFQGTGAADDSGLPNDRFFAVRPEGSVSTLKIQRTERGDSAVYLCASSPHTGELFFGEGSRLTVL.

This rearrangement joins TRBV7-2 to TRBJ2-7, with D perhaps matching TRBD2 (5 bases). The CDR3 is made up of 13 amino acids. Trimming cost V 3 bases and J 5 bases, with 11 bases left between them. Germline loops: CDR1 SGHTA, CDR2 FQGNSA. CDR3 DNA: TGTGCCAGCAGCTTTTCGGGGATGGACGAGCAGTACTTC. As protein: CASSFSGMDEQYF.

J is TRBJ2-1 and V is TRBV6-5; D not resolved. Germline CDR1 is MNHEY and CDR2 is SVGAGI. The CDR3 is 16 residues long. V was cut by 1 base and J by 0 bases, with 10 bases left in between. The CDR3 here is CASSYLPPSSYNEQFF. The CDR3 nucleotides read TGTGCCAGCAGTTACTTACCCCCCAGCTCCTACAATGAGCAGTTCTTC.